This T cell receptor (beta chain) derives from a study of blood T cells in healthy people across ages. A second 7 to 11 cycle PCR used barcoded and J-beta primers. Each CDR3 protein is one row after TCRdb ran MiXCR on the 5' RACE reads. The sample gives 1.5 million to 2 million distinct CDR3 sequences, roughly 52% of which show up once; 2% to 2.5% is in the top ten. V was clipped by 0 bases and J by 15 bases, with 15 bases between them. The CDR3 covers 12 residues. The germline gives CDR1 SQVTM, CDR2 ANQGSEA. The chain carries TRBV29-1 and TRBJ2-4; D remains ambiguous. This clonotype originated in a woman between 40 and 55 years old in good health. Sequencing input: blood. CDR3 loop: CSVEDGFYERYF. Written as DNA, the CDR3 is TGCAGCGTTGAAGACGGCTTCTACGAGCGGTACTTC.